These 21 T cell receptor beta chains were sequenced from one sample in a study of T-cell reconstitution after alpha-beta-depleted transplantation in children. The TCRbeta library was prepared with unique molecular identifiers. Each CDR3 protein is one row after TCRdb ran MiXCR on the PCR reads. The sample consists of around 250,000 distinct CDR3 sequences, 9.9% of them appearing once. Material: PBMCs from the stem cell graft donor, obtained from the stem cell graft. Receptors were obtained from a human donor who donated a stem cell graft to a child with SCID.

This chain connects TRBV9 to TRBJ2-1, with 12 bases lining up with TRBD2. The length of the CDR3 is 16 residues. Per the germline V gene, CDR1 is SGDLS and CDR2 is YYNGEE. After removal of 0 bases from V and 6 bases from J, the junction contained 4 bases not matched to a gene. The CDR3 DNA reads TGTGCCAGCAGCGTAGACCTAGCGGGGGGGCCCAATGAGCAGTTCTTC. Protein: CASSVDLAGGPNEQFF.

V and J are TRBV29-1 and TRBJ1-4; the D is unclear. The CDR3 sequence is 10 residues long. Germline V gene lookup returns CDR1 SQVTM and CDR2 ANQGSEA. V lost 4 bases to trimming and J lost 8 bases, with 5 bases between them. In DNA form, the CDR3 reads TGCAGCGTTGGGGAAGAAAAACTGTTTTTT. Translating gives CSVGEEKLFF. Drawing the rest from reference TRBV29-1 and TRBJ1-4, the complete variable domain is SAVISQKPSRDICQRGTSLTIQCQVDSQVTMMFWYRQQPGQSLTLIATANQGSEATYESGFVIDKFPISRPNLTFSTLTVSNMSPEDSSIYLCSVGEEKLFFGSGTQLSVL.

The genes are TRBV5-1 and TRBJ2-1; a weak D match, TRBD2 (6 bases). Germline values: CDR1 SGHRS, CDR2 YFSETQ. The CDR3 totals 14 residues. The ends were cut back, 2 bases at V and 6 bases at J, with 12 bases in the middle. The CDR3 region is CASSFASVSNEQFF. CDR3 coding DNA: TGCGCCAGCAGCTTTGCTAGCGTTTCCAATGAGCAGTTCTTC.

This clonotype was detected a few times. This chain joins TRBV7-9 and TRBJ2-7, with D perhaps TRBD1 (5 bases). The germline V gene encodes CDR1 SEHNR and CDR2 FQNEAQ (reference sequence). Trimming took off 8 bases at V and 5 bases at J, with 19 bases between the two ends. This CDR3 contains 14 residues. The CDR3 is CASSDGRVFDEQYF. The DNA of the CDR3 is TGTGCCAGCTCCGACGGCAGGGTTTTCGACGAGCAGTACTTC.

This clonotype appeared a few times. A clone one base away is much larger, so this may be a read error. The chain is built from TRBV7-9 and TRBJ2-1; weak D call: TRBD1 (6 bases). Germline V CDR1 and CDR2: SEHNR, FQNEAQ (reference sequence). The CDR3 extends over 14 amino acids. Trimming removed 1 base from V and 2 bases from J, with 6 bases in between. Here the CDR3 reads CASSLGQAYNEQFF. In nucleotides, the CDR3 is TGTGCCAGCAGCTTAGGACAGGCCTACAATGAGCAGTTCTTC. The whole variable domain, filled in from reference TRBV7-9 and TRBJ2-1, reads DTGVSQNPRHKITKRGQNVTFRCDPISEHNRLYWYRQTLGQGPEFLTYFQNEAQLEKSRLLSDRFSAERPKGSFSTLEIQRTEQGDSAMYLCASSLGQAYNEQFFGPGTRLTVL.

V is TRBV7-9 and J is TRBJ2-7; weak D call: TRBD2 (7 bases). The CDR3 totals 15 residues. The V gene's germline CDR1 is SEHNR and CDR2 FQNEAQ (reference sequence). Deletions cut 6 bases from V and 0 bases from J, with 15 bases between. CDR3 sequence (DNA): TGTGCCAGCAGACCCTCGGGGGGCCTCTCCTACGAGCAGTACTTC. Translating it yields CASRPSGGLSYEQYF.

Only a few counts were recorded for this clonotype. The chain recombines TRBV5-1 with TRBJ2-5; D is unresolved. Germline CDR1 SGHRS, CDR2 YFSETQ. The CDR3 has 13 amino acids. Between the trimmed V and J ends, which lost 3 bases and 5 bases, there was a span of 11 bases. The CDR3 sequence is CASSSGTHETQYF. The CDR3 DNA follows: TGCGCCAGCAGCTCGGGTACCCACGAGACCCAGTACTTC. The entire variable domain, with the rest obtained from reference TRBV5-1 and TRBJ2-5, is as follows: KAGVTQTPRYLIKTRGQQVTLSCSPISGHRSVSWYQQTPGQGLQFLFEYFSETQRNKGNFPGRFSGRQFSNSRSEMNVSTLELGDSALYLCASSSGTHETQYFGPGTRLLVL.

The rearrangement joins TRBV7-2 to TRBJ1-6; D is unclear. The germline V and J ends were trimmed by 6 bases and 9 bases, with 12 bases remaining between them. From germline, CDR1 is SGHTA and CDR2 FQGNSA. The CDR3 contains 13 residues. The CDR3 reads CASRPVQSSPLHF. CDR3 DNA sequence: TGTGCCAGCAGACCTGTTCAGAGTTCACCCCTCCACTTT.

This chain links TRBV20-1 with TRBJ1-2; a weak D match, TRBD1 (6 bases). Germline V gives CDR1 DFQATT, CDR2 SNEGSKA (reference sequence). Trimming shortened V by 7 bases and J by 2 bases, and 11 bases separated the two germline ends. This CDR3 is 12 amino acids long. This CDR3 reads CSVPDRNYGYTF. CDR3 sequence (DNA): TGCAGTGTCCCGGACAGAAACTATGGCTACACCTTC.

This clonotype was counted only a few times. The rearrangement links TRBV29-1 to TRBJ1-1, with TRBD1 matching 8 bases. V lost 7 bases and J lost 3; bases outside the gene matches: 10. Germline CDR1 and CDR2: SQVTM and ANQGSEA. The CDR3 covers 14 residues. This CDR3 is CSGTGQGFDTEAFF. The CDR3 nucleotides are TGCAGCGGGACTGGACAGGGCTTTGACACTGAAGCTTTCTTT.

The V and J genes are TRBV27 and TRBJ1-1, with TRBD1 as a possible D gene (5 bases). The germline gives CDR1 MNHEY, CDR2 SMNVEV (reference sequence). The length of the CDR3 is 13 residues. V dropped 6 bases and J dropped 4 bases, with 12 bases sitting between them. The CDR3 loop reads CASRLGGRTEAFF. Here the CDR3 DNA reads TGTGCCAGCAGGCTGGGGGGTCGCACTGAAGCTTTCTTT.

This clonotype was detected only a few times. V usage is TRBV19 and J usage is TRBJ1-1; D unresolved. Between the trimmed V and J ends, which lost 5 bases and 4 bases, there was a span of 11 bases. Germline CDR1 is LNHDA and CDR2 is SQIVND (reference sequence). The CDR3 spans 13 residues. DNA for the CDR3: TGTGCCAGTAGTTTGGACGAGGTCACTGAAGCTTTCTTT. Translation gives CASSLDEVTEAFF.

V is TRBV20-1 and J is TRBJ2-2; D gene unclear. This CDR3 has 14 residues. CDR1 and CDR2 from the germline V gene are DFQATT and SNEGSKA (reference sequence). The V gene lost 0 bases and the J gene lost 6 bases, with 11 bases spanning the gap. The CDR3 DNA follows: TGCAGTGCTAGAGATCTGCCATCCTCCGGGGAGCTGTTTTTT. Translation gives CSARDLPSSGELFF.

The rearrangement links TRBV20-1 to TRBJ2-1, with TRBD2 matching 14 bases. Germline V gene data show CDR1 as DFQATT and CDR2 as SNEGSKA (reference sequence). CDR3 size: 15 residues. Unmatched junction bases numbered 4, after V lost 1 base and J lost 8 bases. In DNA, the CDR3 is TGCAGTGCTAGAGGACTAGCGGGGGGGCGTGATGAGCAGTTCTTC. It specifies CSARGLAGGRDEQFF.

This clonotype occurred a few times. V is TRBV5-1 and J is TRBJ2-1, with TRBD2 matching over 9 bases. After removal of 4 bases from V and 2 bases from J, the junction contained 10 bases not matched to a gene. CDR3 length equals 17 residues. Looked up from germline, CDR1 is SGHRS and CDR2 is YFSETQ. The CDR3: CASSPGGLAGTYNEQFF. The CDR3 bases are TGCGCCAGCAGCCCCGGAGGGCTAGCGGGGACCTACAATGAGCAGTTCTTC.

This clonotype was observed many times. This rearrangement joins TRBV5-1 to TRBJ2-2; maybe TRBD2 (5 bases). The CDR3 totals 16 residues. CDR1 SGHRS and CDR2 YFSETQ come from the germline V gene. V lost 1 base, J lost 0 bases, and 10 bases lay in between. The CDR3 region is CASSLTGLANTGELFF. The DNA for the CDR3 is TGCGCCAGCAGCTTGACGGGGTTGGCGAACACCGGGGAGCTGTTTTTT.

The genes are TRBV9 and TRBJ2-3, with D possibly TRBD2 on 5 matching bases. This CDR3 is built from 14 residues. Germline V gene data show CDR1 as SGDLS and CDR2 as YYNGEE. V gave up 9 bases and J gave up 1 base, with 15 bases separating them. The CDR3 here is CATSLGSGTDTQYF. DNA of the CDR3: TGTGCCACCTCGCTAGGGAGCGGCACAGATACGCAGTATTTT.

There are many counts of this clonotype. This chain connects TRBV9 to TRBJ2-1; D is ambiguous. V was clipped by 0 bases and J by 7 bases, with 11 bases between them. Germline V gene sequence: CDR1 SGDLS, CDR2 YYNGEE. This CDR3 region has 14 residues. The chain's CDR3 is CASSVAVAWNEQFF. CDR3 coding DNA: TGTGCCAGCAGCGTAGCGGTAGCTTGGAATGAGCAGTTCTTC. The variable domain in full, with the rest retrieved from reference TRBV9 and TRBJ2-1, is DSGVTQTPKHLITATGQRVTLRCSPRSGDLSVYWYQQSLDQGLQFLIQYYNGEERAKGNILERFSAQQFPDLHSELNLSSLELGDSALYFCASSVAVAWNEQFFGPGTRLTVL.

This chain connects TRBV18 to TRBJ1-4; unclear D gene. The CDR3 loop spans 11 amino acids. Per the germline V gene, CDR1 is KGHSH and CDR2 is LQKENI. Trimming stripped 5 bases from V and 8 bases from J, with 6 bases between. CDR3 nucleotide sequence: TGTGCCAGCTCAGACCTCGAAAAACTGTTTTTT. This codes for CASSDLEKLFF.

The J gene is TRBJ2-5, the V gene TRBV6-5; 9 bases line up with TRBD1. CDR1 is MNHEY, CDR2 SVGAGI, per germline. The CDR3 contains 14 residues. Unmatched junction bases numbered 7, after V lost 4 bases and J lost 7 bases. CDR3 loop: CASSLGQGTATQYF. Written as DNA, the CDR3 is TGTGCCAGCAGTTTAGGACAGGGGACGGCGACCCAGTACTTC.

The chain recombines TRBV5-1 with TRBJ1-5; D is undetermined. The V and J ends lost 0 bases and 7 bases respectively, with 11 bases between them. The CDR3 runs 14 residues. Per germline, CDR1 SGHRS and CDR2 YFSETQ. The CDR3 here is CASSLDPGPQPQHF. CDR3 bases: TGCGCCAGCAGCTTGGATCCAGGTCCGCAGCCCCAGCATTTT.